This TCR beta chain was documented in a study of regulatory T cells in long-lasting Graves disease. Study-wide results and caveats: Persistent-disease Graves' patients showed less TCR diversity than new cases.

Time point given: newly diagnosed GD, antithyroid drugs for less than 3 months. There was RNA extracted from PBMCs, and the TCR library was made from it. Under American Thyroid Association guidelines, Graves' disease was diagnosed. Construction of TCR beta libraries relied on iRepertoire HTBI primers and on Arm-PCR targeting CDR3 regions. Using its own MiXCR run on the multiplex PCR reads, TCRdb lists one record per CDR3 protein. Of about half a million distinct CDR3 sequences listed, around 12% were seen once; the top ten hold 8% to 10%. In its sample, this clonotype was seen many times. Antigen specificity is unknown. Relative to the germline gene, one junction end is altered; a read error may explain this. This same sample was also taken into another study, of T cells in Graves' hyperthyroidism and ophthalmopathy. As that report states: The HTBI primer set drove a first-round RT-PCR of the TCR CDR3.

The TCR sequence derives from a woman in her twenties or thirties with Graves disease. The specimen comprised peripheral blood mononuclear cells (PBMCs), sampled at new diagnosis, from a patient treated with antithyroid drugs.

The CDR3 sequence is CASSEGTSGRLPNF. In DNA form, the CDR3 reads TGTGCCAGCAGTGAAGGTACTAGCGGTCGTTTGCCCAACTTC. The rearrangement links TRBV2 to TRBJ2-7; the match to TRBD2 covers 8 bases. The CDR3 is made up of 14 amino acids. Germline CDR1 is SNHLY and CDR2 is FYNNEI.